This T cell receptor beta chain was captured in a study of cytomegalovirus exposure and HLA in healthy donors. This PCR relied on a set of 60 Vbeta primers and 13 Jbeta primers. Method: immunoSEQ multiplex PCR; TCRdb's copy keeps in-frame clones and lacks some. Of 110,000 to 150,000 clones in the sample, 55% to 80% were seen once. Trimming cost V 10 bases and J 9 bases; bases outside gene matches: 13. Per the germline V gene, CDR1 is MRHNA and CDR2 is SNTAGT. This CDR3 region has 15 residues. This clone came up a few times. The chain combines TRBV6-4 with TRBJ2-5, with 14 nucleotides matching TRBD2. This sequence was found in a human donor in good health. The sequenced material came from PBMCs. In DNA, the CDR3 is TGTGCCATCAGGACTAGCGGGAGGCCCCTCCGGTCCCAGTACTTC. Encoded protein: CAIRTSGRPLRSQYF.